A selection of T cell receptor beta chains follows, all from one sample in a study of CD8 T cells in Susac syndrome. TCRdb reprocessed the immunoSEQ multiplex PCR reads with MiXCR, giving one entry per CDR3 protein. The sample lists around 200,000 distinct CDR3 sequences, approximately 96% occurring once. The sequencing input was CD4+ T cells from PBMCs. The receptors stem from a human donor with Susac syndrome. The CDR3 runs from the conserved cysteine through the conserved F or W. Each record gives: CDR3 length, J gene, clone size, D gene, V gene, CDR3 DNA, CDR3 protein. A D gene is named only where the DNA matches it firmly. Not all rows give a size; the values are once, few, many and, for expanded clones, a class.

>16|TRBJ2-7|-|-|TRBV18
TGTGCCAGCTCACCACCGATCTCAGCCAGAGGGTACGAGCAGTACTTC
CASSPPISARGYEQYF
>15|TRBJ2-7|-|TRBD2|TRBV20-1
TGCAGTGCTATAGGACTTAGCGGGACCCTCTACGAGCAGTACTTC
CSAIGLSGTLYEQYF
>13|TRBJ2-7|-|-|TRBV6-5
TGTGCCAGCAGTCCGTTTTTGGCTTACGAGCAGTACTTC
CASSPFLAYEQYF
>15|TRBJ2-1|once|TRBD1|TRBV5-4
TGTGCCAGCAGCTTGGACAGGGGGTACTACAATGAGCAGTTCTTC
CASSLDRGYYNEQFF
>15|TRBJ2-1|-|TRBD1|TRBV7-7
TGTGCCAGCAGCTCCCGGACAGGGGATGGCAATGAGCAGTTCTTC
CASSSRTGDGNEQFF
>15|TRBJ2-3|-|-|TRBV12-3/TRBV12-4
TGTGCCAGCAGTCCCGGGGGCCTCAGCACAGATACGCAGTATTTT
CASSPGGLSTDTQYF
>16|TRBJ1-5|-|TRBD1|TRBV19
TGTGCCAGTGGCACAGGGGCCGCGTGGGGCAATCAGCCCCAGCATTTT
CASGTGAAWGNQPQHF
>11|TRBJ2-3|-|-|TRBV29-1
TGCAGCGTTGCTGGGCCAGATACGCAGTATTTT
CSVAGPDTQYF
>12|TRBJ1-6|-|-|TRBV6-6
TGTGCCAGCAGTTACTCGTCCTCACCCCTCCACTTT
CASSYSSSPLHF
>14|TRBJ2-3|-|-|TRBV19
TGTGCCAGTAGCCAGACCGTCTGGGGAGCTACGCAGTATTTT
CASSQTVWGATQYF
>13|TRBJ2-3|-|TRBD1|TRBV27
TGTGCCAGCAGCCCGACAGGGGGTAGTACGCAGTATTTT
CASSPTGGSTQYF